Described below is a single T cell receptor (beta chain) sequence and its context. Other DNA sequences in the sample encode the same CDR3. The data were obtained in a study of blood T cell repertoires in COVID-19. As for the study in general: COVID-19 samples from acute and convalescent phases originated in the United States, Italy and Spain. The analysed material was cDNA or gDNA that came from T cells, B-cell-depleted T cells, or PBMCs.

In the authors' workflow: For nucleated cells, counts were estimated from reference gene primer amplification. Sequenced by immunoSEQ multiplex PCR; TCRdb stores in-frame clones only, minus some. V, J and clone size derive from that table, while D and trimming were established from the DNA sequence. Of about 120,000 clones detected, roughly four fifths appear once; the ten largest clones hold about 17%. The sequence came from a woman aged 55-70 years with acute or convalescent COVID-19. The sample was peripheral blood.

CDR3 residues: CASSYPKGQGGSPLHF. The DNA of the CDR3 is TGTGCCAGCAGTTACCCAAAGGGTCAGGGTGGATCACCCCTCCACTTT. The rearrangement uses TRBV6-5 and TRBJ1-6, with D perhaps matching TRBD1 (5 bases). Germline V gene lookup returns CDR1 MNHEY and CDR2 SVGAGI. The CDR3 spans 16 residues. With 2 bases removed from V and 10 bases from J, the gap between germline ends came to 18 bases.